One and the same sample provided the 22 T cell receptor beta chains below, sequenced in a study of blood T cell repertoires in COVID-19. Only in-frame clones appear in the TCRdb table, and some are missing; sequencing was by immunoSEQ multiplex PCR. The data hold 200,000 or so clones, with around 81% observed a single time. The sample consisted of PBMCs or T cells enriched from blood (not recorded which). Receptor source: a man aged 40-49 years who had recovered from COVID-19.

This chain uses TRBV7-9 with TRBJ1-2; 9 bases agree with TRBD1. The trim removed 5 bases at V and 0 bases at J, leaving 16 bases unmatched. The CDR3 sequence is 19 residues long. Germline loops: CDR1 SEHNR, CDR2 FQNEAQ (reference sequence). The DNA for the CDR3 is TGTGCCAGCAGCCGTGGGACAGGGTCTATTTTTAACCCTAACTATGGCTACACCTTC. Translation gives CASSRGTGSIFNPNYGYTF.

V and J are TRBV19 and TRBJ1-5; D uncertain. The CDR3 sequence is 13 residues long. Germline lookup yields CDR1 LNHDA and CDR2 SQIVND (reference sequence). V was cut by 3 bases and J by 7 bases, with 10 bases left in between. The chain's CDR3 is CASSITVGQPQHF. CDR3 bases: TGTGCCAGTAGTATCACAGTTGGCCAGCCCCAGCATTTT.

This clone was seen just once. CDR3 in DNA: TGCGCCAGCAGCTTGGTTCAGGAATCCTACGAGCAGTACTTC. It codes for CASSLVQESYEQYF. The chain couples TRBV5-1 to TRBJ2-7, with unresolved D. The CDR3 runs to 14 residues. With 0 bases removed from V and 1 base from J, the gap between germline ends came to 8 bases. CDR1 and CDR2 from the germline V gene are SGHRS and YFSETQ.

The gene calls are TRBV27 and TRBJ2-7; 8 bases map to TRBD1. CDR3 length: 20 residues. The germline V gene encodes CDR1 MNHEY and CDR2 SMNVEV (reference sequence). V was pared by 8 bases and J by 7 bases, with 31 bases of the junction left unmatched. The CDR3 bases are TGTGCCAGCCATACACCACTCGACAGGGGATTATCCCTGACTTCGGGAGAGCAGTACTTC. Protein product: CASHTPLDRGLSLTSGEQYF.

The chain employs TRBV4-1 and TRBJ2-5, with 8 bases fitting TRBD1. Per germline, CDR1 MGHRA and CDR2 YSYEKL. There are 16 residues in the CDR3. J gave up 2 bases and V 4 bases, and 9 bases lay outside the gene matches. CDR3 bases: TGCGCCAGCAGCCCCGAACAGGGGGTATGGCAAGAGACCCAGTACTTC. Its translation is CASSPEQGVWQETQYF.

V is TRBV18 and J is TRBJ1-2; the match to TRBD1 covers 8 bases. The CDR3 is 15 residues long. In germline, CDR1 is KGHSH, CDR2 LQKENI. After removal of 1 base from V and 6 bases from J, the junction contained 7 bases not matched to a gene. CDR3 protein: CASSPRTGRSDGYTF. In nucleotides, the CDR3 is TGTGCCAGCTCACCACGGACAGGGAGGAGTGATGGCTACACCTTC.

The chain combines TRBV4-1 with TRBJ1-1; TRBD1 matches 7 bases. This CDR3 has 12 amino acids. The germline V gene encodes CDR1 MGHRA and CDR2 YSYEKL. Trimming at V came to 3 bases and at J to 7 bases, leaving 2 bases not matched to a gene. The CDR3 nucleotides read TGCGCCAGCAGCCATGGGACAGTTGAAGCTTTCTTT. Translated: CASSHGTVEAFF.

This CDR3 is CASSQGRESSYEQYF. The CDR3 coding sequence is TGTGCCAGCAGCCAAGGAAGGGAGAGCTCCTACGAGCAGTACTTC. The gene calls are TRBV3-1 (or the pseudogene TRBV3-2) and TRBJ2-7; D possibly corresponds to TRBD2 (5 bases). Germline loops: CDR1 LGHDT, CDR2 YNNKEL (reference sequence). V lost 1 base to trimming and J lost 0 bases, with 10 bases between them. This CDR3 comprises 15 residues.

This clone was seen just once. The chain combines TRBV2 with TRBJ2-5; D might be TRBD1 (6 bases). Germline-derived CDR1 and CDR2 are SNHLY and FYNNEI. The V and J ends lost 4 bases and 3 bases respectively, with 6 bases between them. The CDR3 runs to 12 residues. The CDR3 bases are TGTGCCAGCAGTGCAGGGGAAGAGACCCAGTACTTC. Translating gives CASSAGEETQYF.

The gene calls are TRBV19 and TRBJ1-2; TRBD1 agrees at 8 bases. The CDR3 totals 14 residues. The germline CDR1 and CDR2 sequences are LNHDA and SQIVND (reference sequence). V shed 6 bases, J shed 8 bases, and the junction held 11 bases outside the gene matches. CDR3 loop: CASSQDRASGGYTF. CDR3 bases: TGTGCCAGTAGCCAGGACAGGGCGTCGGGCGGCTACACCTTC.

About this clone: The sample has other DNA sequences that encode this CDR3 too. The chain links TRBV7-2 to TRBJ1-2; D gene unclear. The germline V and J ends were trimmed by 6 bases and 1 base, with 9 bases remaining between them. The CDR3 contains 13 residues. The germline V gene encodes CDR1 SGHTA and CDR2 FQGNSA. The CDR3 sequence: CASSPQDNYGYTF. The CDR3, as DNA: TGTGCCAGCAGTCCTCAGGATAACTATGGCTACACCTTC.

The chain couples TRBV4-2 to TRBJ1-2; D is ambiguous. The germline gives CDR1 LGHNA, CDR2 YNFKEQ. The CDR3 has 15 residues. The V end was cut by 0 bases, the J end by 2 bases, with 10 bases between. Here the CDR3 reads CASSQDRSPNYGYTF. The DNA of the CDR3 is TGTGCCAGCAGCCAAGATCGGTCACCCAACTATGGCTACACCTTC.

The rearrangement links TRBV28 to TRBJ1-1, with D maybe TRBD1 (5 bases). With 2 bases removed from V and 5 bases from J, the gap between germline ends came to 6 bases. The CDR3 sequence is 12 residues long. CDR1 and CDR2 from the germline V gene are MDHEN and SYDVKM. CDR3 in amino acids: CASSLAGTEAFF. DNA for the CDR3: TGTGCCAGCAGTTTAGCAGGGACTGAAGCTTTCTTT.

The chain combines TRBV6-5 with TRBJ1-1, with 10 bases lining up with TRBD1. With V trimmed by 6 bases and J by 6 bases, 7 bases remained unmatched. The V gene's germline CDR1 is MNHEY and CDR2 SVGAGI. The CDR3 is made up of 14 amino acids. This chain's CDR3 is CASRRTGGSAEAFF. The CDR3 coding sequence is TGTGCCAGCAGAAGGACAGGGGGGTCCGCTGAAGCTTTCTTT.

V is TRBV7-8 and J is TRBJ1-2; no firm D call. V was cut by 3 bases and J by 8 bases, with 7 bases left in between. The CDR3 contains 11 residues. Germline loops: CDR1 SGHVS, CDR2 FQNEAQ. The DNA for the CDR3 is TGTGCCAGCAGCTTCGGGGAGGGCTACACCTTC. Protein product: CASSFGEGYTF.

This sequence joins TRBV18 and TRBJ1-2, with TRBD1 identical over 7 bases. Germline V gives CDR1 KGHSH, CDR2 LQKENI. The length of the CDR3 is 14 residues. The ends lost 3 bases at V and 6 bases at J; junction bases unmatched: 7. The CDR3 protein is CASSPDRDGNGYTF. As DNA, the CDR3 is TGTGCCAGCTCACCCGACAGGGACGGGAATGGCTACACCTTC.

On this clone itself: At the DNA level, this CDR3 is encoded by other sequences in the same sample as well. The chain has TRBV6-2 or TRBV6-3 and TRBJ1-2; D might be TRBD1 (5 bases). CDR3 length: 12 residues. From germline, CDR1 is MNHEY and CDR2 SVGEGT. Deletions cut 2 bases from V and 8 bases from J, with 9 bases between. Written as DNA, the CDR3 is TGTGCCAGCAGTTACGGGGGGTACGGCTACACCTTC. Encoded protein: CASSYGGYGYTF.

The CDR3 region has the DNA TGTGCCACCCCCAGGTCAAGTATGACTAACTATGGCTACACCTTC. This codes for CATPRSSMTNYGYTF. The V call is TRBV18, the J call TRBJ1-2; unclear D gene. The germline V gene has CDR1 KGHSH and CDR2 LQKENI. CDR3 length equals 15 residues. V shed 10 bases and J shed 0 bases, with 18 bases lying between them.

The V and J genes are TRBV28 and TRBJ2-5; 10 bases map to TRBD2. The germline CDR1 and CDR2 sequences are MDHEN and SYDVKM. Trimming took 4 bases from V and 3 from J; bases not matched to a gene: 8. This CDR3 comprises 16 residues. CDR3 DNA sequence: TGTGCCAGCAGTTCCCCGTTAGCGGGGGGCGAAGAGACCCAGTACTTC. It specifies CASSSPLAGGEETQYF.

Only a few counts were recorded for this clone. The same CDR3 is also encoded by other DNA sequences in this sample. This chain links TRBV12-3 or TRBV12-4 with TRBJ2-5, with unresolved D. Trimming shortened V by 4 bases and J by 2 bases, and 2 bases separated the two germline ends. The CDR3 runs 11 residues. CDR3 in amino acids: CASSSQETQYF. The CDR3 DNA sequence: TGTGCCAGCAGTTCGCAAGAGACCCAGTACTTC.

The V gene is TRBV6-1, the J gene TRBJ1-1; 8 bases are a match to TRBD1. V lost 4 bases to trimming and J lost 4 bases; unmatched junction nucleotides: 11. From germline, CDR1 is MNHNS and CDR2 SASEGT. The CDR3 runs to 16 residues. The CDR3 is CASSATGTGVPTEAFF. CDR3 nucleotides: TGTGCCAGCAGTGCCACCGGGACAGGAGTTCCCACTGAAGCTTTCTTT.

The chain has TRBV2 and TRBJ2-3; the D gene is possibly TRBD2 (6 bases). This CDR3 has 16 amino acids. V lost 1 base and J 3 bases, leaving 14 bases between the germline ends. CDR1 and CDR2 (germline): SNHLY, FYNNEI. The CDR3 is CASSEEAGRTTDTQYF. In nucleotides, the CDR3 is TGTGCCAGCAGTGAAGAGGCAGGGAGGACAACAGATACGCAGTATTTT.